This record covers a single T cell receptor (beta chain). Each CDR3 protein is one row after TCRdb ran MiXCR on the RT-PCR reads. The top ten clones hold under 6.5% of a sample with 920,000 or so distinct CDR3 sequences, approximately 19% of them seen once. The sample comes from a study of patients and donors after allogeneic stem cell transplantation. V shed 5 bases and J shed 6 bases, with 14 bases lying between them. The CDR3 is 12 residues long. Germline CDR1 SQVTM, CDR2 ANQGSEA. Sequenced material: blood, either unsorted or a sorted T cell fraction (not recorded which). The TCR was taken from a human donor who was either an allogeneic HSCT recipient or a stem cell or donor lymphocyte infusion donor (not recorded which). It is not recorded whose cells these are; they may come from a transplant donor. This chain joins TRBV29-1 and TRBJ2-7; a weak D match, TRBD1 (5 bases). CDR3 bases: TGCAGCGTTAGCAGGGAAGCCGGCGAGCAGTACTTC. Translation: CSVSREAGEQYF.